These 14 T cell receptor beta chains were all obtained from the same sample, sequenced in a study of blood T cells in healthy people across ages. Alongside a J-beta primer mix, a sample-barcoded 5' primer served in a second PCR lasting 7 to 11 cycles. TCRdb itself ran the 5' RACE reads through MiXCR, one entry per CDR3 protein. The data contain hundreds of thousands of distinct CDR3 sequences, roughly 50% of them seen just once; the ten biggest clones take up approximately 21%. The sample comprised blood. All receptors come from a man aged 25-45 years in good health.

V is TRBV6-5 and J is TRBJ2-5, with D possibly TRBD2 on 6 matching bases. V lost 6 bases and J 4 bases, leaving 15 bases between the germline ends. There are 14 residues in the CDR3. Looked up from germline, CDR1 is MNHEY and CDR2 is SVGAGI. CDR3 protein: CASSLILGGETQYF. In DNA form, the CDR3 reads TGTGCCAGCAGCCTTATCCTCGGGGGAGAGACCCAGTACTTC.

The V call is TRBV6-6, the J call TRBJ1-4, with D hard to call. The CDR3 runs to 11 residues. The V gene's germline CDR1 is MNHNY and CDR2 SVGAGI (reference sequence). V was trimmed by 8 bases and J by 4 bases, leaving 5 bases between them. CDR3 sequence: CASLHNEKLFF. CDR3 coding DNA: TGTGCCAGCCTACATAATGAAAAACTGTTTTTT.

The gene calls are TRBV7-2 and TRBJ2-7; 7 bases fit TRBD2. The trim removed 3 bases at V and 4 bases at J, leaving 9 bases unmatched. Looked up from germline, CDR1 is SGHTA and CDR2 is FQGNSA. The CDR3 is made up of 15 amino acids. The CDR3 DNA is TGTGCCAGCAGCTTCGTTCTCGCGGGAGCATACGAGCAGTACTTC. It specifies CASSFVLAGAYEQYF.

The sample holds one count of this clonotype. The chain recombines TRBV3-1 with TRBJ2-7, with D hard to call. This CDR3 spans 13 amino acids. Germline-derived CDR1 and CDR2 are LGHDT and YNNKEL (reference sequence). V was pared by 4 bases and J by 4 bases, with 11 bases between. CDR3 in amino acids: CASSRDIGYEQYF. As DNA, the CDR3 is TGTGCCAGCAGCCGGGATATAGGATACGAGCAGTACTTC.

This clonotype was recorded a few times. The chain couples TRBV4-2 to TRBJ1-2; no reliable D call. The CDR3 has 13 residues. With 3 bases removed from V and 6 bases from J, the gap between germline ends came to 11 bases. Germline lookup yields CDR1 LGHNA and CDR2 YNFKEQ. CDR3 sequence: CASSHLFRDGYTF. CDR3 sequence (DNA): TGTGCCAGCAGCCACCTCTTTAGGGATGGCTACACCTTC.

Of note for this clonotype: The junction departs from the called germline gene at one end, perhaps through a read error. The chain has TRBV7-7 and TRBJ2-3; 14 bases agree with TRBD2. Per germline, CDR1 SSHAT and CDR2 FNYEAQ (reference sequence). This CDR3 comprises 15 residues. The CDR3 DNA reads as TGTGCTAGCAGCACGGGACTAGCGGGAGCAGATACGCAGTATTTT. Translated: CASSTGLAGADTQYF.

The chain has TRBV12-3 or TRBV12-4 and TRBJ1-1, with D possibly matching TRBD1 (6 bases). V lost 3 bases and J 3 bases, leaving 11 bases between the germline ends. The CDR3 runs 14 residues. The CDR3 sequence: CASSFRGEYTEAFF. DNA for the CDR3: TGTGCCAGCAGTTTTAGGGGGGAGTACACTGAAGCTTTCTTT.

The CDR3 sequence: CASSDGSGLTDTQYF. Written as DNA, the CDR3 is TGTGCCAGCTCGGACGGATCGGGGCTCACAGATACGCAGTATTTT. The V and J genes are TRBV7-2 and TRBJ2-3, with D tentatively TRBD1 or TRBD2 (5 bases each). The CDR3 contains 15 residues. Germline CDR1 is SGHTA and CDR2 is FQGNSA. Trimming took off 8 bases at V and 2 bases at J, with 17 bases between the two ends.

Regarding this clonotype: The junction shows a germline mismatch at one end, possibly a read error. The chain couples TRBV7-2 to TRBJ2-5; no firm D call. CDR1 is SGHTA and CDR2 is FQGNSA in the germline V gene. This CDR3 is built from 13 residues. The CDR3 nucleotides read TGTGCCGGCAGCTTACAACACCAAGAGACCCAGTACTTC. Translated: CAGSLQHQETQYF.

The chain recombines TRBV20-1 with TRBJ2-5, with D perhaps TRBD1 (6 bases). Trimming took 3 bases from V and 4 from J, leaving 12 bases between them. The CDR3 is 13 amino acids. The V gene's germline CDR1 is DFQATT and CDR2 SNEGSKA (reference sequence). The CDR3 sequence: CSASKGVGETQYF. In DNA, the CDR3 is TGCAGTGCTAGTAAGGGGGTAGGAGAGACCCAGTACTTC.

This clonotype occurred once. The rearrangement joins TRBV7-8 to TRBJ1-1; no firm D call. V dropped 3 bases and J dropped 1 base, with 6 bases sitting between them. This CDR3 comprises 13 residues. Germline CDR1 SGHVS, CDR2 FQNEAQ. CDR3 sequence reads: CASSFQKNTEAFF. The CDR3 nucleotides read TGTGCCAGCAGCTTCCAGAAGAACACTGAAGCTTTCTTT.

CDR3 bases: TGTGCCAGCAGTCTCCGCTGGAGGGACGAGCAGTACTTC. It codes for CASSLRWRDEQYF. The chain is built from TRBV27 and TRBJ2-7; tentative D call: TRBD2 (6 bases). Germline V gene sequence: CDR1 MNHEY, CDR2 SMNVEV (reference sequence). This CDR3 region has 13 residues. V shed 5 bases and J shed 5 bases, with 13 bases lying between them.

This clonotype occurred a few times. The V and J genes are TRBV5-1 and TRBJ1-6; TRBD1 aligns across 10 bases. Per germline, CDR1 SGHRS and CDR2 YFSETQ. CDR3 length: 14 amino acids. The trim removed 2 bases at V and 10 bases at J, leaving 3 bases unmatched. In nucleotides, the CDR3 is TGCGCCAGCAGCTTCGGGACAGGGGAATCACCCCTCCACTTT. It codes for CASSFGTGESPLHF.

This clonotype was seen more than once but under ten times. The chain is built from TRBV15 and TRBJ2-1; D is ambiguous. CDR1 and CDR2 from the germline V gene are LNHNV and YYDKDF (reference sequence). V was cut by 0 bases and J by 11 bases, with 8 bases left in between. CDR3 length: 12 residues. CDR3: CATSRDLRKQFF. The CDR3 DNA follows: TGTGCCACCAGCAGAGATCTCCGGAAGCAGTTCTTC.